This entry lists 26 T cell receptor beta chains sequenced from one sample in a study of cytomegalovirus exposure and HLA in healthy donors. Primers: 60 Vbeta forward and 13 Jbeta reverse. Generated by immunoSEQ multiplex PCR, the TCRdb table keeps only in-frame clones and is missing some. The table records about 120,000 clones, roughly 71% of them present only once. Sequencing used PBMCs. All receptors come from a middle-aged woman in good health and CMV-seropositive.

The CDR3 DNA reads as TGTGCCAGTAGTATAGGAGGCGATCAGCCCCAGCATTTT. Protein: CASSIGGDQPQHF. The rearrangement joins TRBV19 to TRBJ1-5; D unresolved. Between the trimmed V and J ends, which lost 1 base and 5 bases, there was a span of 6 bases. This CDR3 is 13 amino acids long. Germline CDR1 is LNHDA and CDR2 is SQIVND (reference sequence).

The chain is built from TRBV5-1 and TRBJ1-2; 11 nucleotides align to TRBD1. Germline CDR1 is SGHRS and CDR2 is YFSETQ. Trimming cost V 4 bases and J 8 bases; bases outside gene matches: 4. The CDR3 length is 13 residues. DNA for the CDR3: TGCGCCAGCAGCGGGGGACAGGGGGGAGGCTACACCTTC. Translated, it gives CASSGGQGGGYTF.

The rearrangement links TRBV30 to TRBJ2-7; D gene ambiguous. The CDR3 runs 13 residues. Germline values: CDR1 GTSNPN, CDR2 SVGIG (reference sequence). The ends were cut back, 2 bases at V and 2 bases at J, with 10 bases in the middle. The CDR3 is CAWSTVHTYEQYF. The CDR3 region has the DNA TGTGCCTGGAGTACGGTTCATACCTACGAGCAGTACTTC.

This clone occurred a few times. The chain recombines TRBV2 with TRBJ2-7; 14 bases are a match to TRBD2. CDR1 SNHLY and CDR2 FYNNEI come from the germline V gene. The junction had 6 bases not matched to a gene; V was cut back by 6 bases and J by 5 bases. This CDR3 has 15 amino acids. Written as DNA, the CDR3 is TGTGCCAGCAGGGGACTAGCGGGAGTCTTCGACGAGCAGTACTTC. Protein: CASRGLAGVFDEQYF.

The V call is TRBV18, the J call TRBJ2-1; 12 nucleotides match TRBD2. J gave up 7 bases and V 6 bases, and 7 bases lay outside the gene matches. The V gene's germline CDR1 is KGHSH and CDR2 LQKENI. CDR3 length equals 15 residues. The CDR3 sequence: CASSVTSGRLNEQFF. The CDR3 DNA reads TGTGCCAGCTCGGTGACTAGCGGGAGATTAAATGAGCAGTTCTTC.

The chain links TRBV5-4 to TRBJ2-7; 7 positions agree with TRBD2. The CDR3 runs 15 residues. Germline V gives CDR1 SGHNT, CDR2 YYREEE (reference sequence). The ends lost 4 bases at V and 5 bases at J; junction bases unmatched: 12. CDR3 amino acids: CASSPRAGSGNEQYF. The CDR3 DNA reads TGTGCCAGCAGCCCCCGAGCGGGGTCGGGAAACGAGCAGTACTTC. The whole variable domain, remainder taken from reference TRBV5-4 and TRBJ2-7, is ETGVTQSPTHLIKTRGQQVTLRCSSQSGHNTVSWYQQALGQGPQFIFQYYREEENGRGNFPPRFSGLQFPNYSSELNVNALELDDSALYLCASSPRAGSGNEQYFGPGTRLTVT.

The chain links TRBV27 to TRBJ2-1; weak D call: TRBD2 (5 bases). Germline V lookup: CDR1 MNHEY, CDR2 SMNVEV (reference sequence). Trimming took 2 bases from V and 4 from J, leaving 15 bases between them. The CDR3 length is 16 residues. CDR3 sequence reads: CASSLVGVGRYNEQFF. CDR3 coding DNA: TGTGCCAGCAGTTTAGTGGGAGTCGGTAGGTACAATGAGCAGTTCTTC.

This clone was seen a few times. The chain joins TRBV5-4 to TRBJ2-1, with 13 positions matching TRBD2. Germline V lookup: CDR1 SGHNT, CDR2 YYREEE (reference sequence). This CDR3 is built from 14 residues. V trimming: 10 bases; J trimming: 7 bases; junction bases outside the gene matches: 8. CDR3 sequence reads: CAGRLAGGRNEQFF. The CDR3, as DNA: TGTGCCGGCCGACTAGCGGGGGGAAGGAATGAGCAGTTCTTC.

The CDR3 DNA follows: TGCGCCAGCAGCCAAGATGGGAGGGAGTATGGCGTCGGGCAGTACTTC. Protein sequence: CASSQDGREYGVGQYF. This chain joins TRBV4-1 and TRBJ2-7, with 7 bases aligning to TRBD2. Losses at the gene ends were 0 bases for V and 9 bases for J; bases not matched to a gene: 14. Per germline, CDR1 MGHRA and CDR2 YSYEKL. The CDR3 is made up of 16 amino acids.

This clone was seen a few times. The chain has TRBV28 and TRBJ1-1; D gene ambiguous. This CDR3 is 14 amino acids long. Germline V gene sequence: CDR1 MDHEN, CDR2 SYDVKM. Trimming stripped 7 bases from V and 2 bases from J, with 14 bases between. This CDR3 reads CASILRRENTEAFF. The CDR3 nucleotides are TGTGCCAGCATCTTAAGGAGGGAAAACACTGAAGCTTTCTTT.

This rearrangement joins TRBV10-3 to TRBJ1-5; tentative D call: TRBD1 (5 bases). Trimming removed 3 bases from V and 5 bases from J, with 8 bases in between. The length of the CDR3 is 13 residues. Looked up from germline, CDR1 is ENHRY and CDR2 is SYGVKD. The CDR3 sequence is CAISDREDQPQHF. The CDR3 DNA follows: TGTGCCATCAGTGACAGGGAAGATCAGCCCCAGCATTTT.

J is TRBJ2-5 and V is TRBV18; D is possibly TRBD2 (6 bases). The CDR3 totals 15 residues. Between the trimmed V and J ends, which lost 4 bases and 4 bases, there was a span of 16 bases. Germline lookup yields CDR1 KGHSH and CDR2 LQKENI. The CDR3 protein is CASSLRGGPPETQYF. As DNA, the CDR3 is TGTGCCAGCTCACTCCGAGGAGGGCCCCCAGAGACCCAGTACTTC.

This chain links TRBV27 with TRBJ2-3, with 7 positions matching TRBD2. V was clipped by 1 base and J by 5 bases; unmatched bases: 3. Germline CDR1 MNHEY, CDR2 SMNVEV (reference sequence). CDR3 length equals 14 residues. The CDR3 nucleotides are TGTGCCAGCAGTTTATTCGCTAGCGGAGATACGCAGTATTTT. Amino acids: CASSLFASGDTQYF.

The CDR3: CASSLAGAEGAIYF. The CDR3, as DNA: TGTGCCAGCAGCTTGGCCGGAGCAGAAGGTGCCATATATTTT. The chain combines TRBV5-4 with TRBJ1-3; unclear D gene. The CDR3 extends over 14 amino acids. Per the germline V gene, CDR1 is SGHNT and CDR2 is YYREEE (reference sequence). Trimming took 0 bases from V and 11 from J, leaving 15 bases between them.

The genes are TRBV6-5 and TRBJ2-2, with a weak D call TRBD2 (7 bases). V dropped 7 bases and J dropped 4 bases, with 16 bases sitting between them. CDR1 MNHEY and CDR2 SVGAGI come from the germline V gene. The CDR3 spans 15 residues. In DNA form, the CDR3 reads TGTGCCAGCATCAACAGGGAGGGCCTCACCGGGGAGCTGTTTTTT. As protein: CASINREGLTGELFF.

The chain employs TRBV7-3 and TRBJ2-3; D might be TRBD2 (6 bases). This CDR3 has 12 residues. Germline V gives CDR1 SGHTA, CDR2 FQGTGA. V dropped 5 bases and J dropped 5 bases, with 8 bases sitting between them. As DNA, the CDR3 is TGTGCCAGCAGCCATAGCGGAGATACGCAGTATTTT. The encoded protein is CASSHSGDTQYF.

The chain uses TRBV6-5 and TRBJ2-7, with 8 bases lining up with TRBD1. Germline V lookup: CDR1 MNHEY, CDR2 SVGAGI. Trimming removed 6 bases from V and 3 bases from J; junction bases left unmatched: 10. The CDR3 runs to 15 residues. The CDR3 region is CASSSGGATYYEQYF. The CDR3 DNA reads TGTGCCAGCAGCTCAGGGGGCGCTACGTACTACGAGCAGTACTTC.

V usage is TRBV7-2 and J usage is TRBJ2-7; TRBD1 aligns across 8 bases. Trimming at V came to 1 base and at J to 4 bases, leaving 3 bases not matched to a gene. Looked up from germline, CDR1 is SGHTA and CDR2 is FQGNSA. This CDR3 region has 14 residues. The CDR3 is CASSLGQGIYEQYF. The CDR3 nucleotides read TGTGCCAGCAGCTTAGGACAGGGGATATACGAGCAGTACTTC.

The genes are TRBV27 and TRBJ2-1; the match to TRBD1 covers 8 bases. Germline assignment: CDR1 MNHEY and CDR2 SMNVEV (reference sequence). V lost 4 bases, J lost 1 base, and 0 bases stayed unmatched. The CDR3 length is 14 residues. The CDR3 sequence: CASSWTGSYNEQFF. CDR3 sequence (DNA): TGTGCCAGCAGTTGGACAGGGTCCTACAATGAGCAGTTCTTC.

V gene TRBV11-1 combines with J gene TRBJ2-4, with no clear D. Germline CDR1 SGHAT, CDR2 FQDESV (reference sequence). The V end lost 4 bases, the J end lost 0 bases, and 4 bases lay between the germline ends. The CDR3 is made up of 13 amino acids. CDR3 DNA sequence: TGTGCCAGCAGCTCACTAGCCAAAAACATTCAGTACTTC. Encoded protein: CASSSLAKNIQYF.

CDR3 residues: CASSLGAGTLLVEQYF. The DNA for the CDR3 is TGTGCCAGCAGTTTAGGGGCCGGGACTCTACTTGTCGAGCAGTACTTC. This chain connects TRBV27 to TRBJ2-7, with a tentative D call TRBD2 (6 bases). Trimming left V 2 bases short and J 6 bases short, with 20 bases between. The CDR3 has 16 amino acids. CDR1 and CDR2 from the germline V gene are MNHEY and SMNVEV (reference sequence).

The chain employs TRBV5-4 and TRBJ2-1; 14 bases agree with TRBD2. Germline CDR1 and CDR2: SGHNT and YYREEE (reference sequence). V shed 4 bases, J shed 0 bases, and the junction held 9 bases outside the gene matches. CDR3 size: 19 residues. In nucleotides, the CDR3 is TGTGCCAGCAGCCCATCCGGGACTAGCGGGAGCATCTCCTACAATGAGCAGTTCTTC. This translates into CASSPSGTSGSISYNEQFF.

The CDR3 nucleotides read TGTGCCAGCAGCCTGACAGGGAATAGCAATCAGCCCCAGCATTTT. It encodes CASSLTGNSNQPQHF. The V and J genes are TRBV5-8 and TRBJ1-5; 7 bases map to TRBD1. CDR3 size: 15 residues. J lost 0 bases, V lost 4 bases, and 4 bases had no gene match. The V gene's germline CDR1 is SGHTS and CDR2 YDEGEE.

This clone was seen more than once but under ten times. The gene calls are TRBV9 and TRBJ2-2; 7 bases line up with TRBD1. Losses at the gene ends were 3 bases for V and 3 bases for J; bases not matched to a gene: 5. The length of the CDR3 is 15 residues. From germline, CDR1 is SGDLS and CDR2 YYNGEE. CDR3 loop: CASSEDRRYTGELFF. The CDR3 region has the DNA TGTGCCAGCAGCGAGGACAGGAGATACACCGGGGAGCTGTTTTTT.

This rearrangement joins TRBV19 to TRBJ1-5; D remains unclear. There are 16 residues in the CDR3. Trimming cost V 4 bases and J 0 bases, with 13 bases left between them. Germline CDR1 and CDR2: LNHDA and SQIVND (reference sequence). CDR3 sequence (DNA): TGTGCCAGTAGTACTACAGTGTCTTATAGCAATCAGCCCCAGCATTTT. Translated: CASSTTVSYSNQPQHF.

The chain joins TRBV6-1 to TRBJ2-1; 10 bases agree with TRBD1. There are 17 residues in the CDR3. V was clipped by 4 bases and J by 6 bases; unmatched bases: 12. Germline-derived CDR1 and CDR2 are MNHNS and SASEGT. CDR3 nucleotide sequence: TGTGCCAGCAGTGGACTCGACGTGGGACAGGGGAGCAATGAGCAGTTCTTC. Translation: CASSGLDVGQGSNEQFF.